This T cell receptor beta chain was identified during a study of control samples from healthy donors and cancer patients. Germline V gene lookup returns CDR1 SGHKS and CDR2 YYEKEE (reference sequence). The germline V and J ends were trimmed by 0 bases and 4 bases, with 4 bases remaining between them. The CDR3 extends over 12 amino acids. Using immunoSEQ multiplex PCR, the repertoire was profiled, and TCRdb retains in-frame clones only, with some absent. Of over 90,000 clones listed, about 90% are singletons. This TCR was recovered from a woman between 18 and 30 years old in good health. Sequenced: blood. The V call is TRBV5-5, the J call TRBJ1-1; D gene unclear. DNA of the CDR3: TGTGCCAGCAGCTTGGGAGTCACTGAAGCTTTCTTT. Residues: CASSLGVTEAFF.